The rows below give T cell receptor beta chains drawn from one sample of a study of Ad26.COV2.S vaccination and SARS-CoV-2 variants. Clones were sequenced by immunoSEQ multiplex PCR, and TCRdb holds only the in-frame ones, with some missing. The sample lists 440,000 or so clones; roughly nine tenths were seen once. The sequencing here drew on peripheral blood, taken in a trial of Ad26.COV2.S vaccine versus placebo. Receptors originate from a person between 18 and 59 years old who received the Ad26.COV2.S COVID-19 vaccine or a placebo. Each CDR3 is given with its conserved first and last residue. D genes are given only for firm matches. Expanded clones get a size class; other rows say once, few or many, or leave the size out.

.,TRBV7-9,TRBJ2-3,TRBD2,TGTGCCAGCAGAGCTCCGGGGGGGCCGAGCACAGATACGCAGTATTTT,CASRAPGGPSTDTQYF
.,TRBV30,TRBJ1-1,.,TGTGCCTGGAGTGTACGTGGAGGGAGTGCTGAAGCTTTCTTT,CAWSVRGGSAEAFF
.,TRBV6-5,TRBJ2-7,.,TGTGCCAGTAGCCGGGACGCAACCTACGAGCAGTACTTC,CASSRDATYEQYF
.,TRBV30,TRBJ1-1,.,TGTGCCTGGAGTCGAAAGCGGGCTTTCTTT,CAWSRKRAFF
.,TRBV28,TRBJ1-3,.,TGTGCCAGCAGTTTATTTCAGGACTCTGGAAACACCATATATTTT,CASSLFQDSGNTIYF
.,TRBV29-1,TRBJ2-5,.,TGCAGCGTTGCAGGGAAACATGCAGAGACCCAGTACTTC,CSVAGKHAETQYF
.,TRBV6-5,TRBJ2-2,.,TGTGCCAGCAGGTCCCAGGGGAACACCGGGGAGCTGTTTTTT,CASRSQGNTGELFF
.,TRBV30,TRBJ1-3,.,TGTGCCTGGAGTGTAAGTGACACCATATATTTT,CAWSVSDTIYF
.,TRBV28,TRBJ1-4,TRBD1,TGTGCCAGCAGGAACAGGGGGCGGAATGAAAAACTGTTTTTT,CASRNRGRNEKLFF
.,TRBV7-9,TRBJ1-3,.,TGTGCCAGCAGCTACTGGGACCCCGGCTCTGGAAACACCATATATTTT,CASSYWDPGSGNTIYF
.,TRBV7-9,TRBJ1-1,.,TGTGCCAGCAGCTTAGAAAGGGATAGGGCTTTCTTT,CASSLERDRAFF
.,TRBV18,TRBJ1-1,TRBD1,TGTGCCAGCTTAATAGGGACAGGGGGAATGAACACTGAAGCTTTCTTT,CASLIGTGGMNTEAFF
once,TRBV15,TRBJ2-1,TRBD2,TGTGCCACCAGCAGATATGGACTAGCGGATTCCTACAATGAGCAGTTCTTC,CATSRYGLADSYNEQFF
.,TRBV5-1,TRBJ1-6,.,TGCGCCAGCAGCCTAGTGGACGGGACTAATTCACCCCTCCACTTT,CASSLVDGTNSPLHF
few,TRBV4-1,TRBJ1-5,.,TGCGCCAGCAGCCAAGATCTGACAGGCAATCAGCCCCAGCATTTT,CASSQDLTGNQPQHF
.,TRBV6-6,TRBJ1-5,.,TGTGCCAGCAGCCAATCCGGCGGCGACGGCCAGCCCCAGCATTTT,CASSQSGGDGQPQHF
.,TRBV23-1,TRBJ1-2,.,TGCGCCAGCAGACCACGTGTAAGCAGCTATGGCTACACCTTC,CASRPRVSSYGYTF
.,TRBV6-5,TRBJ2-7,.,TGTGCCAGCAGACTCGGGACTTGGAACTACGAGCAGTACTTC,CASRLGTWNYEQYF
once,TRBV2,TRBJ1-5,TRBD1,TGTGCCAGCAGTCCAGACAGGGTCTACAATCAGCCCCAGCATTTT,CASSPDRVYNQPQHF
.,TRBV6-1,TRBJ2-7,.,TGTGCCAGCAGTGAAGCGCGAGGATTCTACGAGCAGTACTTC,CASSEARGFYEQYF
.,TRBV12-3/TRBV12-4,TRBJ1-1,TRBD1,TGTGCCAGCAGGCCGACAGGGGGCACTGAAGCTTTCTTT,CASRPTGGTEAFF
.,TRBV27,TRBJ2-7,.,TGTGCCAGCAGTTTATCGGGAGGTATCCACGAGCAGTACTTC,CASSLSGGIHEQYF
.,TRBV18,TRBJ1-1,.,TGTGCCAGCTCACCACCTGAGAGCGTAAACACTGAAGCTTTCTTT,CASSPPESVNTEAFF
.,TRBV2,TRBJ2-1,TRBD2,TGTGCCAGCAGCCCGACTAGCGGGAGCAGAAATGAGCAGTTCTTC,CASSPTSGSRNEQFF
.,TRBV2,TRBJ2-5,TRBD1,TGTGCCAGCACCGGGACAGGGGTTGAGACCCAGTACTTC,CASTGTGVETQYF
once,TRBV29-1,TRBJ2-7,TRBD1,TGCAGCGTTGAAGAAAATCGCCGGGACAGTGGCTACGAGCAGTACTTC,CSVEENRRDSGYEQYF
.,TRBV19,TRBJ1-5,TRBD1,TGTGCCAGCGGGCGGGGACAGGGGCAGCCCCAGCATTTT,CASGRGQGQPQHF
.,TRBV14,TRBJ2-7,.,TGTGCCAGCAGCCAAGAAGGGGGGATCGGGAAGCCATACGAGCAGTACTTC,CASSQEGGIGKPYEQYF
few,TRBV28,TRBJ1-2,.,TGTGCCAGCAGTTTATCCCCTACTGGCTACACCTTC,CASSLSPTGYTF
.,TRBV3-1/TRBV3-2,TRBJ2-7,.,TGTGCCAGCAGCCAACTTACCCGAGACTACGGTTACGAGCAGTACTTC,CASSQLTRDYGYEQYF